A selection of T cell receptor beta chains follows, all from one sample in a study of CD8 T cells in Susac syndrome. One entry per CDR3 protein, called by TCRdb with MiXCR from the immunoSEQ multiplex PCR reads. The sample has about 210,000 distinct CDR3 sequences, 93% seen once; the top ten hold about 0.1%. The sequencing input was CD4+ T cells from PBMCs. The receptors were sampled from a human donor in good health. Both conserved end residues are part of each CDR3. D genes are given only for firm matches.

d_gene	v_gene	CDR3aa
-	TRBV6-2/TRBV6-3	CASSTQRPTEAFF
TRBD1	TRBV7-8	CASSITDRGNQPQHF
TRBD1	TRBV5-1	CASTGGPYGYTF
TRBD2	TRBV6-1	CATSFGTRAVTQYF
TRBD1	TRBV3-1	CASSYSGTGIAKNIQYF
-	TRBV20-1	CSASLSAGFTDTQYF
-	TRBV6-2/TRBV6-3	CASNNRDSKNSPLHF
-	TRBV7-2	CAIHRPVNYGYTF
-	TRBV6-5	CASSYSVEGGYNSPLHF
TRBD1	TRBV9	CASSRKGLTGAVYGYTF
-	TRBV27	CASSYLKGGNLYNSPLHF
TRBD1	TRBV7-2	CASSLAVTGGGTEAFF
TRBD2	TRBV6-5	CASSYSSSGVFAGELFF
TRBD1	TRBV5-1	CASSLISGGAWETQYF
-	TRBV4-1	CASSQHTEAFF
-	TRBV12-3/TRBV12-4	CASSLLGLSTEAFF
-	TRBV2	CATNGGQTDTQYF
TRBD1	TRBV12-5	CASGFEQGSTEAFF
TRBD2	TRBV9	CASSRGGPSYNEQFF
-	TRBV5-1	CASSLSPDRTNEAFF
TRBD1	TRBV3-1	CASSSGQNYGYTF
-	TRBV7-3	CASSARYVTEAFF
TRBD1	TRBV7-6	CASRQGAGTGELFF
-	TRBV20-1	CSAHDGGQPQHF
-	TRBV20-1	CSARISQSPHQPQHF
TRBD1	TRBV24-1	CASQSGQGYNEQFF
TRBD1	TRBV7-8	CASTKGQGGRNTGELFF
-	TRBV19	CASSAVRGKSIQYF
-	TRBV5-1	CASSFQSRAVVQETQYF
TRBD1	TRBV5-1	CASSRDRVGGNIQYF
-	TRBV6-1	CASSETQGSTEAFF
TRBD1	TRBV28	CASRSSGTGATGYGYTF
-	TRBV12-3/TRBV12-4	CASRFSGGVDQPQHF
TRBD1	TRBV5-1	CASSAGTGWEQFF
-	TRBV19	CASSIALSGTAEQFF
-	TRBV6-2/TRBV6-3	CASSYSIQVIGYEQYF
TRBD1	TRBV27	CATRTGVVGQPQHF
-	TRBV3-1	CASSQVNGNTIYF
-	TRBV12-3/TRBV12-4	CASSSNEQFF
-	TRBV4-2	CASSQGNRGGAGTQYF
TRBD1	TRBV20-1	CSARGDRANSKAQYF
-	TRBV11-1	CASSQRSQVSPLHF
-	TRBV27	CASSLEKSSYNSPLHF
TRBD2	TRBV3-1	CASSQTSGGPRGTGELFF
TRBD2	TRBV5-1	CASSFSAGLQETQYF
TRBD1	TRBV10-3	CAISEDRVNEQFF
TRBD1	TRBV6-6	CASRRQGQPSYEQYF
-	TRBV25-1	CASRRDNNYGYTF